This record looks at one T cell receptor beta chain sequence and its context. The target antigen is unknown. The sample comes from a study of T-cell memory formation after mild COVID-19. As for the study in general: Largely, the TCR clusters proved donor specific. General observations from the study: CM and EM subsets held most contracting CD4+ clones; EMRA held CD8+ ones. Later expanders leaned CD4+, whereas day 15 to 85 contracting clones were balanced CD4/CD8.

TCRdb reanalysed the 5' RACE reads using MiXCR and keeps one entry per CDR3 protein. The top ten hold approximately 25% of the sample, which has roughly 300,000 distinct CDR3 sequences, 15% to 20% seen once. CDR1 is SSHAT and CDR2 is FNYEAQ in the germline V gene (reference sequence). V lost 5 bases, J lost 3 bases, and 6 bases stayed unmatched. The CDR3 length is 14 residues. The sample was PBMCs or a T cell subset sorted from them (not recorded which). The rearrangement joins TRBV7-7 to TRBJ2-7; the match to TRBD1 covers 8 bases. The TCR comes from a man between 18 and 29 years old who had mild COVID-19 (a few samples of this study predate the infection). Cell type and time point are not known. The CDR3 here is CASSRGTGGYEQYF. For the CDR3, the DNA is TGTGCCAGCAGCCGCGGGACAGGAGGCTACGAGCAGTACTTC.